These 9 T cell receptor beta chains were all obtained from the same sample, sequenced in a study of blood T cell repertoires in COVID-19. The assay was immunoSEQ multiplex PCR, and TCRdb's table has in-frame clones only and misses some. The repertoire holds almost 350,000 clones, around 90% seen once, with around 4% in the top ten. Sequences were obtained from peripheral blood. The receptors were gathered from an older woman with COVID-19, enrolled during active disease.

This CDR3 is CASSQVPGLAGVYEQYF. DNA for the CDR3: TGTGCCAGCAGCCAAGTTCCGGGACTAGCGGGGGTATACGAGCAGTACTTC. The V and J genes are TRBV3-1 (or the pseudogene TRBV3-2) and TRBJ2-7; 14 bases agree with TRBD2. Germline V gene sequence: CDR1 LGHDT, CDR2 YNNKEL (reference sequence). V gave up 1 base and J gave up 4 bases; unmatched junction bases: 6. The CDR3 runs 17 residues.

The genes are TRBV10-3 and TRBJ1-5; 7 bases match TRBD1. From germline, CDR1 is ENHRY and CDR2 SYGVKD. The CDR3 is 15 residues long. V dropped 0 bases and J dropped 7; count of bases not matched to a gene: 6. CDR3 loop: CAISESDRETQPQHF. The CDR3 nucleotides read TGTGCCATCAGTGAGTCCGACAGGGAAACACAGCCCCAGCATTTT.

This clone came up once. The chain links TRBV5-8 to TRBJ2-1, with 8 bases that match TRBD1. This CDR3 contains 15 residues. Germline CDR1 is SGHTS and CDR2 is YDEGEE. V was pared by 0 bases and J by 2 bases, with 1 base of the junction left unmatched. The CDR3 coding sequence is TGTGCCAGCAGCTTGGGGACAGGGACCTACAATGAGCAGTTCTTC. Protein: CASSLGTGTYNEQFF.

The V call is TRBV21-1, the J call TRBJ1-2; the table's D call, TRBD1, has no DNA check behind it. TRBV21-1 is a pseudogene locus. CDR3 length equals 16 residues. The CDR3 DNA reads TGTGCCAGCAGCAAAAACCGACAGCTACTCCTCTATGGCTACACCTTC. It codes for CASSKNRQLLLYGYTF.

The V gene is TRBV4-1, the J gene TRBJ2-1, with D perhaps matching TRBD2 (6 bases). The CDR3 runs to 17 residues. Germline V gene data show CDR1 as MGHRA and CDR2 as YSYEKL. V lost 0 bases, J lost 0 bases, and 12 bases lay in between. For the CDR3, the DNA is TGCGCCAGCAGCCAAGAAGGCGGGGCTAGCTCCTACAATGAGCAGTTCTTC. Translated: CASSQEGGASSYNEQFF.

The genes are TRBV5-3 and TRBJ1-1; 8 bases are a match to TRBD1. TRBV5-3 carries the ORF label, with uncertain function. V shed 8 bases and J 5 bases; nucleotides not matched to a gene: 5. CDR3 length: 12 residues. The CDR3 here is CASIRGLTEAFF. The DNA for the CDR3 is TGTGCCAGTATCAGGGGGCTGACTGAAGCTTTCTTT.

The chain employs TRBV4-1 and TRBJ1-1; 7 nucleotides line up with TRBD1. Germline V CDR1 and CDR2: MGHRA, YSYEKL. V lost 3 bases and J lost 4; bases outside the gene matches: 11. The CDR3 sequence is 16 residues long. CDR3 in DNA: TGCGCCAGCAGCCACCGAGGGGCAGGGGGAGGCACTGAAGCTTTCTTT. Encoded protein: CASSHRGAGGGTEAFF.

The rearrangement joins TRBV28 to TRBJ1-1; the D gene is possibly TRBD1 (5 bases). Germline V gives CDR1 MDHEN, CDR2 SYDVKM. The length of the CDR3 is 12 residues. Trimming stripped 10 bases from V and 3 bases from J, with 12 bases between. The CDR3 nucleotides are TGTGCCACGGCCCCAGGGTACACTGAAGCTTTCTTT. Residues: CATAPGYTEAFF.

The chain employs TRBV5-1 and TRBJ1-3; 7 nucleotides match TRBD1. With V trimmed by 3 bases and J by 2 bases, 11 bases remained unmatched. The V gene's germline CDR1 is SGHRS and CDR2 YFSETQ. This CDR3 region has 17 residues. CDR3 sequence: CASSSIDTGVAGNTIYF. As DNA, the CDR3 is TGCGCCAGCAGCTCAATTGATACAGGGGTGGCTGGAAACACCATATATTTT.